The T cell receptor beta chain described here comes from a study of T-cell memory formation after mild COVID-19. Study-level findings and limits: Among contracting clones, CD4+ were mainly CM/EM and CD8+ enriched in EMRA. Clones that contracted from day 15 to 85 were balanced CD4/CD8, while later expanders leaned CD4+. The appearance of some responding clones in pre-infection memory suggested that cross-reactive memory joined. Unconfirmed was the SARS-CoV-2 specificity of second-wave clones that peaked on day 37.

A note on this clonotype: Antigen specificity is unknown.

A single record per CDR3 protein comes from TCRdb applying MiXCR to the 5' RACE reads. The sample has about 560,000 distinct CDR3 sequences, about 20% seen once; the top ten hold roughly 8.1%. CDR1 is LGHNA and CDR2 is YNFKEQ in the germline V gene. The V gene end was trimmed by 3 bases and the J gene end by 4 bases; junction bases not matched to a gene: 5. This CDR3 is 15 amino acids long. The chain employs TRBV4-2 and TRBJ1-3; 8 positions match TRBD1. The origin of this receptor is an adult woman who had mild COVID-19 (a few samples of this study predate the infection). Cell type and time point are not known. The specimen was PBMCs or a T cell subset sorted from them (not recorded which). CDR3 nucleotide sequence: TGTGCCAGCAGCCAGACCAGGACAGGGGGAAACACCATATATTTT. It encodes CASSQTRTGGNTIYF.